This record concerns one TCR beta chain sequence. Its specific antigen is unknown. Base qualities are not at hand, and no much larger clone is one base apart. The library came from the immunoSEQ multiplex PCR assay. Adaptive Biotechnologies carried out high-throughput TCR-beta CDR3 sequencing of genomic DNA for most patients. The source study handled its data this way. TCR sequencing data were retrieved from Adaptive's ImmunoSEQ software for about 17 patients, whereas three other patients were processed with MiXCR and VDJtools. Because the origin of CDR3 nucleotide sequences shared between donor and recipient could not be assigned, those sequences were removed. Alloreactive clones required at least 2-fold expansion over unstimulated cells and minimum CFSE-low frequency of 0.002% (template counts) or 0.001% (read counts). Mappable clones were those detected in sequenced pre-transplant spleen, lymph node, or MLR CFSE-low populations of the donor or recipient. The cumulative frequency of alloreactive clones was calculated as a percentage of all sequences, weighted by copy number. TCRdb took over this immuneACCESS table, retaining in-frame rearrangements with V and J assigned. Such tables are incomplete; in checked studies, under half of the missing clones stem from an unresolved V gene, and the remainder is unexplained. D and trimming come from the DNA, and the V and J calls and clone size come from that table. The sample yields 45,000 or so clones; 91% were counted once. About 4.4% of the sample is in the top ten clones.

In the first month after transplant, blood samples were collected up to 4 times, and after that at least monthly when available. CDR1 and CDR2 (LNHNV, YYDKDF) derive from the germline V gene (reference sequence). The CDR3 contains 16 residues, cysteine and phenylalanine counted. Only the CDR3 DNA is retained, 48 bases long and in frame from the first base. Trimming leaves V shorter by 8 bases and J shorter by 7 bases, with the junction holding 16 bases beyond the gene matches. This entry comes from a study of graft-versus-host responses after intestinal transplantation listed by TCRdb under 2021. Notes on the research overall: The transplants that recipients received were multivisceral, liver-intestinal, or isolated intestinal. Instead of going to the commercial service, samples from a few later patients were sequenced in-house on an Illumina MiSeq and processed with MiXCR. To identify alloreactive clones, pre-transplant mixed lymphocyte reaction products were sequenced and compared with unstimulated pre-transplant donor and recipient T cells. A peak of at least 4% donor T cells among recipient peripheral blood mononuclear cells was the definition used for donor T cell macrochimerism. Every recipient was given anti-thymocyte globulin induction, then maintenance tacrolimus and steroids for roughly three years. Bulk TCR-beta CDR3 sequencing was used to track graft-versus-host and host-versus-graft alloreactive T cell clones in the graft, circulation and bone marrow after intestinal transplantation. The cohort enrolled some 24 intestinal transplant recipients, one of whom was a retransplant, and a few patients without pretransplant specimens were excluded.

Paper-wide results and their limitations: GvH clones turned up in recipient bone marrow, with some appearing earlier in ileal mucosa or blood, a pattern consistent with an intestinal mucosal origin. The relatively low number and heterogeneity of intestinal transplant patients limited the conclusions. In the allografts of patients with donor T cell macrochimerism, GvH to HvG T cell clonal ratios were high. Early after transplant, peak levels of circulating GvH clones were associated with declines in HvG clones.

The TCR originated in a human patient who received an intestinal transplant, so some T cells may come from the graft donor. The sample consisted of PBMCs, taken 524 days after transplant. The receptor chain draws on TRBV15 and TRBJ1-5, with 8 bases matching TRBD1. The CDR3 here reads CATELRNRGGRQPQHF. Read as DNA, the sequence is TGTGCCACCGAACTTCGGAACAGGGGGGGAAGGCAGCCCCAGCATTTT.